This TCR beta chain was observed in a study of identical twins. Points from the study as a whole: There were fewer insertions in abundant cord blood beta clonotypes, but memory repertoires showed no such pattern.

This clonotype was detected only a few times. What it recognizes is unknown. A single record per CDR3 protein comes from TCRdb applying MiXCR to the 5' RACE reads. The table has approximately 250,000 distinct CDR3 sequences, 6.5% seen once; the top ten hold roughly 15%. V lost 4 bases and J 1 base, leaving 17 bases between the germline ends. Germline CDR1 and CDR2: SGHAT and FQDESV (reference sequence). This CDR3 is 18 amino acids long. The data were also submitted as part of a second study, on T cells expressing NK-cell markers. That report notes: For several donors, the dominant NKG2C+ clonotypes made up roughly 1.0-7.0% of their CD8+ T cells.

Sequencing was performed on CD8+ T cells sorted from blood. V usage is TRBV11-1 and J usage is TRBJ2-6; D is unresolved. This TCR came from a young woman in good health. CDR3 residues: CASSSVKLGSSGANVLTF. The CDR3 bases are TGTGCCAGCAGCTCTGTCAAGTTAGGTTCATCTGGGGCCAACGTCCTGACTTTC.